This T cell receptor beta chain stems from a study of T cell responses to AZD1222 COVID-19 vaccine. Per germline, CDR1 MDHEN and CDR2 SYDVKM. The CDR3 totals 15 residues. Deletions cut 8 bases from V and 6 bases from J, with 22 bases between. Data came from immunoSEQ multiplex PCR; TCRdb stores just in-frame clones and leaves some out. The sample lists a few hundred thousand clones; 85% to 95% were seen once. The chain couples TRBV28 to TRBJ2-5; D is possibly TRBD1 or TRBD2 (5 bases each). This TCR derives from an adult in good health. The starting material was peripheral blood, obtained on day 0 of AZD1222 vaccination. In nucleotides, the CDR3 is TGTGCCAGCTTAAAAGCCGGGGCCTTGGGAAAGACCCAGTACTTC. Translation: CASLKAGALGKTQYF.